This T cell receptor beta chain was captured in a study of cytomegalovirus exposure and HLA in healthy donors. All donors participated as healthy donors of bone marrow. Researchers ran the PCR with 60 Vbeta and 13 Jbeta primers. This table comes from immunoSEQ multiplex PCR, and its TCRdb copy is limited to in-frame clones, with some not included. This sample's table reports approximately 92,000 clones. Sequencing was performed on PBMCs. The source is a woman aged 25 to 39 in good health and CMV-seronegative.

The CDR3 loop reads CASSSLPSGSPLHF. For the CDR3, the DNA is TGTGCCAGCAGTTCCCTCCCCTCGGGTTCACCCCTCCACTTT. This chain links TRBV28 with TRBJ1-6; D unclear. This CDR3 is built from 14 residues. Germline loops: CDR1 MDHEN, CDR2 SYDVKM. V lost 4 bases to trimming and J lost 9 bases, with 13 bases between them.